Shown below are 14 T cell receptor beta chains from a single sample sequenced in a study of Ad26.COV2.S vaccination and SARS-CoV-2 variants. Stated treatment: roughly 18 received Ad26.COV2.S at low or high dose, single or two shots; about 5 received placebo; per-sample allocation not given. The study sampled participants on day 63 after the first vaccine or placebo injection. Only in-frame clones appear in the TCRdb table, and some are missing; sequencing was by immunoSEQ multiplex PCR. The sample has a few hundred thousand clones, 85% to 90% seen once; the top ten hold 5.5%. Source: peripheral blood, taken in a trial of Ad26.COV2.S vaccine versus placebo. Receptors originate from a person aged 18 to 59 who received the Ad26.COV2.S COVID-19 vaccine or a placebo.

The chain recombines TRBV7-4 with TRBJ1-5, with D perhaps matching TRBD1 (5 bases). Trimming took 4 bases from V and 3 from J, leaving 13 bases between them. The CDR3 is made up of 15 amino acids. Germline V gene lookup returns CDR1 SGHVT and CDR2 SQSDAQ. The CDR3 DNA sequence: TGTGCCAGCAGCTATGGGACTCAGGACAATCAGCCCCAGCATTTT. It encodes CASSYGTQDNQPQHF.

V usage is TRBV28 and J usage is TRBJ2-7; no clear D gene. The CDR3 spans 13 residues. Trimming removed 3 bases from V and 0 bases from J, with 6 bases in between. Germline CDR1 MDHEN, CDR2 SYDVKM. The CDR3 spells CASSFWSSYEQYV. CDR3 coding DNA: TGTGCCAGCAGTTTTTGGAGCTCCTACGAGCAGTACGTC.

This clone was seen a few times. The J gene is TRBJ1-5, the V gene TRBV6-5; a weak D match, TRBD1 (5 bases). The CDR3 totals 13 residues. Trimming removed 4 bases at V and 7 bases at J, with 11 bases between. Germline CDR1 and CDR2: MNHEY and SVGAGI. Here the CDR3 reads CASSSRVWQPQHF. The CDR3 DNA sequence: TGTGCCAGCAGTTCCAGGGTATGGCAGCCCCAGCATTTT.

CDR3 loop: CASSLRAGPEAFF. CDR3 DNA sequence: TGTGCCAGCAGCTTACGGGCGGGCCCTGAAGCTTTCTTT. The chain links TRBV7-2 to TRBJ1-1, with D hard to call. V was shortened by 2 bases and J by 6 bases, with 10 bases between the two germline ends. This CDR3 has 13 amino acids. CDR1 is SGHTA, CDR2 FQGNSA, per germline. Based on the CDR3 plus reference TRBV7-2 and TRBJ1-1, the full variable domain is GAGVSQSPSNKVTEKGKDVELRCDPISGHTALYWYRQSLGQGLEFLIYFQGNSAPDKSGLPSDRFSAERTGGSVSTLTIQRTQQEDSAVYLCASSLRAGPEAFFGQGTRLTVV.

In its sample, this clone was seen once. The chain carries TRBV6-6 and TRBJ2-2, with a weak D call TRBD2 (6 bases). V lost 5 bases and J lost 6, with 16 bases in between. The CDR3 extends over 15 amino acids. CDR1 is MNHNY, CDR2 SVGAGI, per germline (reference sequence). For the CDR3, the DNA is TGTGCCAGCAGTCCTTCCAGCGGGCGGGCCGGGGAGCTGTTTTTT. This codes for CASSPSSGRAGELFF.

This clone occurred once. Additional DNA sequences in this sample encode the identical CDR3. The rearrangement joins TRBV7-9 to TRBJ2-7, with 7 bases aligning to TRBD1. The CDR3 is 12 amino acids. J was trimmed by 6 bases and V by 3 bases; bases with no gene match: 2. Germline V gene sequence: CDR1 SEHNR, CDR2 FQNEAQ (reference sequence). CDR3 loop: CASSFAGGEQYV. CDR3 in DNA: TGTGCCAGCAGCTTTGCAGGGGGCGAGCAGTACGTC.

This clone was counted a single time. The chain employs TRBV4-3 and TRBJ2-7, with D unresolved. Trimming pared 1 base from V and 0 bases from J, leaving 10 bases between. The CDR3 is 15 amino acids. The germline gives CDR1 LGHNA, CDR2 YSLEER. In DNA, the CDR3 is TGCGCCAGCAGCCAAGCTACAGAGCCCTCCTACGAGCAGTACTTC. Its translation is CASSQATEPSYEQYF.

The chain employs TRBV6-5 and TRBJ2-7; D is unresolved. Germline V lookup: CDR1 MNHEY, CDR2 SVGAGI. The CDR3 is 13 amino acids. V lost 8 bases and J 4 bases, leaving 15 bases between the germline ends. CDR3 sequence reads: CASGETGGYEQYF. The CDR3 DNA follows: TGTGCCAGCGGAGAAACCGGTGGATACGAGCAGTACTTC.

The count of this clone is one. The chain combines TRBV11-3 with TRBJ2-5; D tentatively fits TRBD1 or TRBD2 (5 bases each). The V end lost 5 bases, the J end lost 7 bases, and 23 bases lay between the germline ends. CDR1 and CDR2 (germline): SGHNT, YENEEA. The CDR3 sequence is 16 residues long. In DNA, the CDR3 is TGTGCCAGCAGCCTTCGAGGTGAGGGGTCCGTATCGACCCAGTACTTC. It encodes CASSLRGEGSVSTQYF. The full variable domain, in which reference TRBV11-3 and TRBJ2-5 provide the parts outside the CDR3, is EAGVVQSPRYKIIEKKQPVAFWCNPISGHNTLYWYLQNLGQGPELLIRYENEEAVDDSQLPKDRFSAERLKGVDSTLKIQPAELGDSAVYLCASSLRGEGSVSTQYFGPGTRLLVL.

This rearrangement joins TRBV6-6 to TRBJ1-5, with D maybe TRBD1 (5 bases). The CDR3 sequence is 11 residues long. V was cut by 10 bases and J by 5 bases, with 9 bases left in between. Germline loops: CDR1 MNHNY, CDR2 SVGAGI (reference sequence). CDR3: CAIGVDQPQHF. The CDR3 DNA is TGTGCCATAGGGGTGGATCAGCCCCAGCATTTT.

This clone was counted a single time. The chain employs TRBV30 and TRBJ1-6; 7 nucleotides match TRBD1. The CDR3 loop spans 18 amino acids. CDR1 and CDR2 (germline): GTSNPN, SVGIG (reference sequence). The CDR3: CAALRDGTELSYNSPLHF. The CDR3 nucleotides are TGTGCAGCCCTTCGCGACGGGACAGAGCTCTCCTATAATTCACCCCTCCACTTT.

This rearrangement joins TRBV6-5 to TRBJ1-4; 8 nucleotides match TRBD1. V gave up 2 bases and J gave up 13 bases; unmatched junction bases: 9. Germline loops: CDR1 MNHEY, CDR2 SVGAGI. CDR3 size: 14 residues. The CDR3 DNA follows: TGTGCCAGCAGTTACGGACAGGGCCCCGGTGGACTGTTTTTT. Translation: CASSYGQGPGGLFF.

The rearrangement joins TRBV23-1 to TRBJ1-1; D not resolved. TRBV23-1 is placed among ORFs of uncertain function. V shed 0 bases and J shed 3 bases, with 11 bases lying between them. This CDR3 has 15 amino acids. The CDR3 bases are TGCGCCAGCAGTCAATCGCCGGGTTGGGACACTGAAGCTTTCTTT. Residues: CASSQSPGWDTEAFF.

This chain connects TRBV18 to TRBJ2-1; 8 nucleotides agree with TRBD2. The CDR3 consists of 18 residues. Per the germline V gene, CDR1 is KGHSH and CDR2 is LQKENI. With V trimmed by 2 bases and J by 7 bases, 16 bases remained unmatched. CDR3 nucleotides: TGTGCCAGCTCACCAAGAGCCCTTGGCGGGGGGATAGGGAATGAGCAGTTCTTC. It translates to CASSPRALGGGIGNEQFF.